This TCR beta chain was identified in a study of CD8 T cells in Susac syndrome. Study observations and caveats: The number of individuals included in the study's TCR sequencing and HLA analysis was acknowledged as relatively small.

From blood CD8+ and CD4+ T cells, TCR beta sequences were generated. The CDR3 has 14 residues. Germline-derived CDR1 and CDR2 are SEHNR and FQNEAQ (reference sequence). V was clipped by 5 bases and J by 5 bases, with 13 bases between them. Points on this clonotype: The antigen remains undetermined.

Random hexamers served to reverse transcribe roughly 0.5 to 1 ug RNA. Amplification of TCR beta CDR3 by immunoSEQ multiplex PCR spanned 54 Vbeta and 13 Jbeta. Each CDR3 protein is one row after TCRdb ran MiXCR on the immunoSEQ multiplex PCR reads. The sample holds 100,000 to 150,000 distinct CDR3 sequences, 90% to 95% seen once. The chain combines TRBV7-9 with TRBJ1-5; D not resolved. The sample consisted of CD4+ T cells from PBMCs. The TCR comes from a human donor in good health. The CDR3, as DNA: TGTGCCAGCAGCCTCTATGAGAGAGATCAGCCCCAGCATTTT. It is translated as CASSLYERDQPQHF.